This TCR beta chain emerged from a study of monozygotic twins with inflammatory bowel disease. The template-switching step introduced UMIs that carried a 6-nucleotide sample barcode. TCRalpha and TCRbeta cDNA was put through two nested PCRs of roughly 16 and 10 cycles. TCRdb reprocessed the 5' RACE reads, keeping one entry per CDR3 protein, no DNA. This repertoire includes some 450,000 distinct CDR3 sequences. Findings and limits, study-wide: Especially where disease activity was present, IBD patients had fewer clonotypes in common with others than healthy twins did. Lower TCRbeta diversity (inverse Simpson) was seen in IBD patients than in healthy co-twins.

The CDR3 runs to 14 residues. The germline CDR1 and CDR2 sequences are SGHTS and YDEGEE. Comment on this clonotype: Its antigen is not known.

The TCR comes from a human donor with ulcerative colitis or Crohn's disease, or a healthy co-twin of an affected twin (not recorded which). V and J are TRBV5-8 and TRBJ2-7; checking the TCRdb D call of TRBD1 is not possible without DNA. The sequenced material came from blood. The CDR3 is CASSPGQLYREQYF.